This record covers a single TCR beta chain. Trimming cost V 3 bases and J 6 bases, with 15 bases left between them. Germline V lookup: CDR1 GTSNPN, CDR2 SVGIG (reference sequence). The length of the CDR3 is 14 residues. Stated time point: pretreatment peripheral blood. Measured with immunoSEQ multiplex PCR; TCRdb has only the in-frame clones, and not every one. The sample lists 55,000 to 80,000 clones, 81% occurring once. The sample comes from a study of PD-L1 blockade in urothelial cancer. The material was PBMCs, obtained around atezolizumab (anti-PD-L1) treatment. This chain uses TRBV30 with TRBJ1-3; D may be TRBD1 (5 bases). The sequence was collected from a man between 65 and 79 years old with urothelial cancer. CDR3 nucleotide sequence: TGTGCCTGGAGGGCGGGACGGAACACAAACACCATATATTTT. Protein product: CAWRAGRNTNTIYF. The whole variable domain, remainder taken from reference TRBV30 and TRBJ1-3, is SQTIHQWPATLVQPVGSPLSLECTVEGTSNPNLYWYRQAAGRGLQLLFYSVGIGQISSEVPQNLSASRPQDRQFILSSKKLLLSDSGFYLCAWRAGRNTNTIYFGEGSWLTVV.